This TCR beta chain was captured by sequencing in a study of control samples from healthy donors and cancer patients. This clone was recorded a few times. TCRdb keeps only in-frame clones here, not all; method: immunoSEQ multiplex PCR. Of about 43,000 clones in the sample, approximately 94% were seen once. Germline V gives CDR1 ENHRY, CDR2 SYGVKD. V was cut by 0 bases and J by 6 bases, with 8 bases left in between. The CDR3 consists of 13 residues. This sequence joins TRBV10-3 and TRBJ1-1; D not resolved. The sequence was collected from a man aged 60-69 years in good health. Sequenced material: blood. The chain's CDR3 is CAISESTKPEAFF. CDR3 in DNA: TGTGCCATCAGTGAGTCTACCAAGCCTGAAGCTTTCTTT.